These T cell receptor beta chains were read from a single sample in a study of blood T cell repertoires in COVID-19. Assay used: immunoSEQ multiplex PCR; TCRdb lists only in-frame clones, some missing. The sample carries fewer than 200,000 clones, less than 90% recorded once. The specimen was PBMCs or T cells enriched from blood (not recorded which). The receptors come from a human donor with acute COVID-19. The donor label of this sample is uncertain. Each CDR3 is given with its conserved first and last residue. Rows may omit the clone size; those that give it use once, few, many or a size class.

size	V	J	CDR3
-	TRBV29-1	TRBJ1-2	CSVERGGYGYTF
-	TRBV29-1	TRBJ1-2	CSVTDRANYGYTF
-	TRBV30	TRBJ1-1	CAWSVDRKNTEAFF
-	TRBV4-1	TRBJ1-4	CASSPPDSLEKLFF
few	TRBV12-3/TRBV12-4	TRBJ1-2	CASSLGANGYTF
-	TRBV6-5	TRBJ2-2	CASSYLQGGELFF
-	TRBV4-1	TRBJ2-5	CASSQEERGGRKTQYF
-	TRBV27	TRBJ2-2	CASKPAGGPHTGELFF
-	TRBV25-1	TRBJ1-3	CASSDPGLGNTIYF
-	TRBV4-2	TRBJ2-7	CASSQESGGGGNEQYF
-	TRBV30	TRBJ2-6	CAWYSGANVLTF
-	TRBV5-1	TRBJ2-7	CASSLGGTGVSYEQYF
-	TRBV5-6	TRBJ1-2	CASSSPSETGSVYGYTF
-	TRBV5-4	TRBJ2-1	CASSLITTSRGEQFF
-	TRBV19	TRBJ2-7	CASRRDHRVSPSYEQYF
-	TRBV7-3	TRBJ2-3	CASSHSGGGTQYF
-	TRBV18	TRBJ2-2	CASSFRLAGNDGELFF
-	TRBV28	TRBJ1-2	CASSSLAQGSGYTF
-	TRBV6-5	TRBJ1-1	CASSPGGTNTEAFF
once	TRBV7-9	TRBJ1-2	CASSFPENGYGYTF
-	TRBV7-2	TRBJ1-2	CASSPGGLSYGYTF
-	TRBV18	TRBJ1-1	CASSLGSGGNTEAFF
-	TRBV30	TRBJ1-5	CAWGGTGYQPQHF
-	TRBV14	TRBJ1-2	CASSQDRGDGYTF
-	TRBV5-1	TRBJ2-7	CASGETSSPYEQYF
-	TRBV7-2	TRBJ2-5	CASSLDGGGYQETQYF
-	TRBV3-1/TRBV3-2	TRBJ2-5	CASSQNILLAGRAETQYF
-	TRBV7-9	TRBJ2-5	CASSGLGQGARETQYF
-	TRBV24-1	TRBJ2-3	CATSDLQLAGGTDTQYF
-	TRBV27	TRBJ2-1	CASRPGTGRNNEQFF
-	TRBV7-2	TRBJ2-1	CASSLSSGSSYNEQFF
-	TRBV7-9	TRBJ2-5	CASSRKRLGETQYF
-	TRBV19	TRBJ1-1	CASSTQGARTEAFF
-	TRBV2	TRBJ2-3	CASSEGFAGEYSDTQYF
-	TRBV4-2	TRBJ2-7	CASSQVSSGGLSYEQYF
-	TRBV9	TRBJ1-2	CASSDKVDRGANYGYTF
-	TRBV18	TRBJ1-2	CASSPRQGNYGYTF
once	TRBV11-2	TRBJ1-6	CASSPQQADNSPLHF
once	TRBV9	TRBJ2-1	CASGGAPEQFF
-	TRBV12-5	TRBJ1-3	CASGLPGHSGNTIYF
-	TRBV7-6	TRBJ1-2	CASSSSLNHGYTF
-	TRBV5-1	TRBJ2-7	CASSPAGGVYEQYF
-	TRBV27	TRBJ2-3	CASKDSSARGGLSDTQYF
-	TRBV12-5	TRBJ1-1	CASGLVPGTGALTEAFF
-	TRBV2	TRBJ1-1	CASTAVGGRTEAFF